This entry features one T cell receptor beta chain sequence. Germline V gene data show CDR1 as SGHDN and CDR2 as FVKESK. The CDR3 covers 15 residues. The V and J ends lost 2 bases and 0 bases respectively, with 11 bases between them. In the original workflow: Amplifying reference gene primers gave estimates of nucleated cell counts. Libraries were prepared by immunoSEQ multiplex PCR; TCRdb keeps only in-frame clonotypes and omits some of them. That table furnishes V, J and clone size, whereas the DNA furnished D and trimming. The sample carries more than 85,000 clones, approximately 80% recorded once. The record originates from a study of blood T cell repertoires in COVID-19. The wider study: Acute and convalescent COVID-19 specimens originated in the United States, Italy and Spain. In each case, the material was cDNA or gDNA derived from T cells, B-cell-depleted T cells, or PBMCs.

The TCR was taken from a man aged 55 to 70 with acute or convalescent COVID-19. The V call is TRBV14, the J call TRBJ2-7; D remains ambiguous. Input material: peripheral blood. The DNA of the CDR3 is TGTGCCAGCAGCCAAAACAGAGAAAGCTCCTACGAGCAGTACTTC. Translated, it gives CASSQNRESSYEQYF.